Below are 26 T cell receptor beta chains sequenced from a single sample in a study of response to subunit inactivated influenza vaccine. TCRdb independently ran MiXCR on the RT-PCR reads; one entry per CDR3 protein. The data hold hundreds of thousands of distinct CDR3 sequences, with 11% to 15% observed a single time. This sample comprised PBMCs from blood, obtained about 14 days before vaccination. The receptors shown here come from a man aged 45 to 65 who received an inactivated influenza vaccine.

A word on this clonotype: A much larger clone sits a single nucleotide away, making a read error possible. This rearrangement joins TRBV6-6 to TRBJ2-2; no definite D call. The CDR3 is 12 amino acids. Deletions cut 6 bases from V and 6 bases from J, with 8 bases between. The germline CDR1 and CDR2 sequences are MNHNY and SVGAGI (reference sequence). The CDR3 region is CASRNGPGELFF. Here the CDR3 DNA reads TGTGCCAGCAGAAACGGTCCCGGGGAGCTGTTTTTT.

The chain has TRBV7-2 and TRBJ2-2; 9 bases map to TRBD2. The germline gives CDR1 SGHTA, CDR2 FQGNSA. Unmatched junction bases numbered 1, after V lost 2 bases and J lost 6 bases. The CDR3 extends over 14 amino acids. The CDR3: CASSLKREAGELFF. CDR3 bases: TGTGCCAGCAGCTTAAAGCGGGAGGCCGGGGAGCTGTTTTTT.

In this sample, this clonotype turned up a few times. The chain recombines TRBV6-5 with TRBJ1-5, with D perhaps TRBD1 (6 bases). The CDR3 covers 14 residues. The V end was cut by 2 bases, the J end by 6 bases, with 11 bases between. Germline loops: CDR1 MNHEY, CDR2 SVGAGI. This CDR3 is CASSYVDRLQPQHF. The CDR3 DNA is TGTGCCAGCAGTTACGTCGACAGGCTTCAGCCCCAGCATTTT.

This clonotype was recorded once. The CDR3 region is CASSDYRGRTYEQYF. Written as DNA, the CDR3 is TGTGCCAGCAGCGACTACAGGGGGCGAACCTACGAGCAGTACTTC. V is TRBV11-2 and J is TRBJ2-7; 9 bases match TRBD1. The ends lost 5 bases at V and 2 bases at J; junction bases unmatched: 7. Germline V gives CDR1 SGHAT, CDR2 FQNNGV. This CDR3 is 15 amino acids long.

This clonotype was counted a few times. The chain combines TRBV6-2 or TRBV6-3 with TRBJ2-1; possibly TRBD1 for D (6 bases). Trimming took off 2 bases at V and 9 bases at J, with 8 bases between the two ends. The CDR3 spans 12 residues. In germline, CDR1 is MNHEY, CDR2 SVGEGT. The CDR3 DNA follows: TGTGCCAGCAGTTACGGCAGGGGTGAGCAGTTCTTC. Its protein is CASSYGRGEQFF.

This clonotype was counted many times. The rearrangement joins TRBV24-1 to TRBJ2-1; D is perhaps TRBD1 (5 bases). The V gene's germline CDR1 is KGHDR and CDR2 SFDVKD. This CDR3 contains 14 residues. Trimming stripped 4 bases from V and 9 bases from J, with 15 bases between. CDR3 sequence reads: CATSDAVGVGEQFF. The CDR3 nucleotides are TGTGCCACCAGTGACGCTGTAGGGGTGGGTGAGCAGTTCTTC.

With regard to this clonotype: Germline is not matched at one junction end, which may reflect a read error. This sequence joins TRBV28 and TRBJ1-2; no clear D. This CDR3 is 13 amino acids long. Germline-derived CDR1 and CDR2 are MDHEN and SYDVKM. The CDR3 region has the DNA TGTGCCAGCAGTCTCCCACCCCAGAGAGGCGCCTTCTTC. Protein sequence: CASSLPPQRGAFF.

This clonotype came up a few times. The CDR3 reads CSGRDLSSYNEQFF. DNA for the CDR3: TGCAGTGGGCGGGACCTGAGCTCCTACAATGAGCAGTTCTTC. The genes are TRBV20-1 and TRBJ2-1, with D possibly matching TRBD2 (6 bases). V was clipped by 7 bases and J by 0 bases, with 13 bases between them. Germline V gene sequence: CDR1 DFQATT, CDR2 SNEGSKA (reference sequence). CDR3 length equals 14 residues.

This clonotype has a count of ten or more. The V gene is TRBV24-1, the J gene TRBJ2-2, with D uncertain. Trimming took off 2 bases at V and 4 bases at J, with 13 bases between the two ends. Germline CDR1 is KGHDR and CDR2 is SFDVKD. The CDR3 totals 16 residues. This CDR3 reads CATSDYGRNPTGELFF. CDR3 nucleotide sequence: TGTGCCACCAGTGATTACGGACGGAACCCCACCGGGGAGCTGTTTTTT.

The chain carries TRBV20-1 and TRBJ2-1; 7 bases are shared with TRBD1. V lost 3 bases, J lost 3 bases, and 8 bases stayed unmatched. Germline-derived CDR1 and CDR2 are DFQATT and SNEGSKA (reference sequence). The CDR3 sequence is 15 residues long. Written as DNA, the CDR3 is TGCAGTGCTAGGATCCGGGACAGCCGCTACAATGAGCAGTTCTTC. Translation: CSARIRDSRYNEQFF.

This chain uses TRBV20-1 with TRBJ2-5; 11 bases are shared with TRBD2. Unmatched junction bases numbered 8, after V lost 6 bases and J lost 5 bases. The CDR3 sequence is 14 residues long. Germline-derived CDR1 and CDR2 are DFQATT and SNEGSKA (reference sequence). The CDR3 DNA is TGCAGTGCCCGTACTAGCGGGAGTTGGGAGACCCAGTACTTC. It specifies CSARTSGSWETQYF.

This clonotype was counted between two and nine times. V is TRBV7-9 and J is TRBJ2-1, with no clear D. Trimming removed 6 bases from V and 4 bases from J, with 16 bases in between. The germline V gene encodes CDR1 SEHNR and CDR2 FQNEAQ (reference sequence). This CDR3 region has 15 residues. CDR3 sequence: CASSNAAAPYNEQFF. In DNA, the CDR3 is TGTGCCAGCAGTAACGCCGCAGCACCGTACAATGAGCAGTTCTTC.

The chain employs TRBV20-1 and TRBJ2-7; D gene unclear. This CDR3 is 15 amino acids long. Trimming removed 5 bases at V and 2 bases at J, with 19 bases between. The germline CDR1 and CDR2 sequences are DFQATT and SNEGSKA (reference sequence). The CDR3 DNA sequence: TGCAGTGCTGTAAACCCCCGGGCCCTGACCTACGAGCAGTACTTC. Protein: CSAVNPRALTYEQYF.

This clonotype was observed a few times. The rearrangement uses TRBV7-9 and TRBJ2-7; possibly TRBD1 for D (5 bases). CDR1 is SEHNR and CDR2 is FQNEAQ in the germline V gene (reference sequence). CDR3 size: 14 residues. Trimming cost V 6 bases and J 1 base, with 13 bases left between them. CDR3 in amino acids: CASSEGHLSYEQYF. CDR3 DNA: TGTGCCAGCAGTGAAGGACATCTATCCTACGAGCAGTACTTC.

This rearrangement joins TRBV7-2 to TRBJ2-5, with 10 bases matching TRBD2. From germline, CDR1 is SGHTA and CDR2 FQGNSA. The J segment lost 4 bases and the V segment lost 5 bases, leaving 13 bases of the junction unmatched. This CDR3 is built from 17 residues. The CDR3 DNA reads TGTGCCAGCAGCCCAAGCCTAGCGGGAGACCATCGAGAGACCCAGTACTTC. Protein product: CASSPSLAGDHRETQYF.

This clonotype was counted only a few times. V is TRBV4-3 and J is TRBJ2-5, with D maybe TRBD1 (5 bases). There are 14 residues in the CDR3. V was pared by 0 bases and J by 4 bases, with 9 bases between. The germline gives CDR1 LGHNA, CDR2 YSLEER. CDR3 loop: CASSQDGQGETQYF. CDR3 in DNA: TGCGCCAGCAGCCAAGATGGGCAGGGAGAGACCCAGTACTTC.

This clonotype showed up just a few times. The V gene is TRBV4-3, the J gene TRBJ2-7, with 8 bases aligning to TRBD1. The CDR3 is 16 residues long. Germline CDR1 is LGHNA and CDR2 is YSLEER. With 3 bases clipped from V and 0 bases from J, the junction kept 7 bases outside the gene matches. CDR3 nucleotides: TGCGCCAGCAGCCAGGAAACAGGGGGATACTCCTACGAGCAGTACTTC. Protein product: CASSQETGGYSYEQYF.

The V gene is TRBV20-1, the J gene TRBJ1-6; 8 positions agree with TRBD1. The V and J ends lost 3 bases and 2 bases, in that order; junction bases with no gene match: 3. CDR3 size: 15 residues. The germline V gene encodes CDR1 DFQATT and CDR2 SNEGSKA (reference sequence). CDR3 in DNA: TGCAGTGCTAGGGACAGGGTCACCTATAATTCACCCCTCCACTTT. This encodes CSARDRVTYNSPLHF.

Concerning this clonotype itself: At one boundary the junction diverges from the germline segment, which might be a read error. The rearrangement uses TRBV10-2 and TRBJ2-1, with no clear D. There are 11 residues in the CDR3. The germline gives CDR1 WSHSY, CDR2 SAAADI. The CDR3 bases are TGCGCCAGCAGCGAAGTCAATGACCAGTTCTTC. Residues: CASSEVNDQFF.

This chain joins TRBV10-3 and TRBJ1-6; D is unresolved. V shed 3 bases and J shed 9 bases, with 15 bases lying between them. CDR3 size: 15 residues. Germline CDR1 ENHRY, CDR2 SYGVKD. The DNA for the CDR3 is TGTGCCATCAGTGATGGCGGGTTAGGACTTTCACCCCTCCACTTT. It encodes CAISDGGLGLSPLHF.

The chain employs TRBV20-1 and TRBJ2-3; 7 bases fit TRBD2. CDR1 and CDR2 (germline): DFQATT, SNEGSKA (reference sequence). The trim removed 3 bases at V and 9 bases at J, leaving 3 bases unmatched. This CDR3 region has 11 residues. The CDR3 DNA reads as TGCAGTGCTAGGACTAGCAACACGCAGTATTTT. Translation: CSARTSNTQYF.

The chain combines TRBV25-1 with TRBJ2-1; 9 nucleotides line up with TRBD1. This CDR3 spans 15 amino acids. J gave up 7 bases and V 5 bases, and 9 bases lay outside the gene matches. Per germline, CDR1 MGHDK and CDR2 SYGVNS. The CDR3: CASSPRTGERNEQFF. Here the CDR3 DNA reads TGTGCCAGCAGTCCTCGGACAGGGGAGAGGAATGAGCAGTTCTTC.

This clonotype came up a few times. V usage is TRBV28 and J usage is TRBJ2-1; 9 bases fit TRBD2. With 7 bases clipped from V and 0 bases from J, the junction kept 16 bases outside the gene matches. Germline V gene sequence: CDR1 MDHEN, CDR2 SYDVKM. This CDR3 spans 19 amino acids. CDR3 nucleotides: TGTGCCAGCACTCTTTTACCGGGACTAGCTGTTAGCTCCTACAATGAGCAGTTCTTC. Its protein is CASTLLPGLAVSSYNEQFF.

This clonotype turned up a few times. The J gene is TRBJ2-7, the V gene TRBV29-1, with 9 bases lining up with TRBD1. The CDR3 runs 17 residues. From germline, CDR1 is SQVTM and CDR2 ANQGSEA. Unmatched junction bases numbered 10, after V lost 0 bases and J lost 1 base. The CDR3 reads CSVEEATGTGPSYEQYF. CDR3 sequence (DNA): TGCAGCGTTGAAGAGGCTACCGGGACAGGGCCTTCCTACGAGCAGTACTTC.

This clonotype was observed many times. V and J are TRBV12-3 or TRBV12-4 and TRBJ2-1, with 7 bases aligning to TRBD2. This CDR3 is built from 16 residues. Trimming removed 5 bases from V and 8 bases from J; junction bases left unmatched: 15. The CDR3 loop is CASSLSGVGGRDEQFF. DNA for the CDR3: TGTGCCAGCAGTCTCTCCGGTGTCGGGGGGAGGGATGAGCAGTTCTTC.

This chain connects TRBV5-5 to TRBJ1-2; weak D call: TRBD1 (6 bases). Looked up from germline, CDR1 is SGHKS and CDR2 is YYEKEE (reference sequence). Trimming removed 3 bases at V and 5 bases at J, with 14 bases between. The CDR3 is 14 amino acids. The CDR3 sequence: CASSSGERAYGYTF. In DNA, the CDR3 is TGTGCCAGCAGCTCAGGGGAGCGAGCTTATGGCTACACCTTC.